These 5 T cell receptor beta chains were sequenced from one sample in a study of cytomegalovirus exposure and HLA in healthy donors (dated by TCRdb to 2016 to 2017). The library was generated by the immunoSEQ multiplex PCR assay. A mixture of 60 forward primers for TCR Vbeta segments and 13 reverse primers for TCR Jbeta segments was used in the multiplex PCR. The source is immuneACCESS, and TCRdb retained only in-frame sequences with V and J called. Part of the clones is not carried over; for the studies checked, unresolved V genes explain less than half of this, and the remainder is unexplained. The table for this sample lists roughly 150,000 clones; approximately 83% of them were counted only once. 2% to 3% of the sample is in the top ten clones. The sequencing input was PBMCs. The receptors here all came from a male donor in good health and CMV-seronegative.

The V gene is TRBV28, the J gene TRBJ2-1, with a weak D call TRBD2 (5 bases). This CDR3 contains 15 residues. CDR1 MDHEN and CDR2 SYDVKM come from the germline V gene. With 7 bases removed from V and 9 bases from J, the gap between germline ends came to 22 bases. The CDR3 DNA reads TGTGCCAGCAACCTCGCCCATGCAACGCTAGCTGAGCAGTTCTTC. Amino acids: CASNLAHATLAEQFF. Combining the CDR3 with reference TRBV28 and TRBJ2-1 gives the whole variable domain DVKVTQSSRYLVKRTGEKVFLECVQDMDHENMFWYRQDPGLGLRLIYFSYDVKMKEKGDIPEGYSVSREKKERFSLILESASTNQTSMYLCASNLAHATLAEQFFGPGTRLTVL.

The genes are TRBV18 and TRBJ1-1; TRBD1 matches at 7 bases. This CDR3 is 14 amino acids long. Trimming took 3 bases from V and 5 from J; bases not matched to a gene: 6. Germline-derived CDR1 and CDR2 are KGHSH and LQKENI. CDR3 DNA sequence: TGTGCCAGCTCACCCCGGGACAGCAATACTGAAGCTTTCTTT. It specifies CASSPRDSNTEAFF.

The chain has TRBV19 and TRBJ2-1; 11 nucleotides agree with TRBD2. There are 15 residues in the CDR3. J gave up 5 bases and V 6 bases, and 6 bases lay outside the gene matches. The germline CDR1 and CDR2 sequences are LNHDA and SQIVND (reference sequence). CDR3 in amino acids: CASSRLAGFNNEQFF. CDR3 bases: TGTGCCAGTAGCCGACTAGCGGGATTTAACAATGAGCAGTTCTTC.

The chain recombines TRBV5-4 with TRBJ2-7; 10 bases map to TRBD1. There are 14 residues in the CDR3. Losses at the gene ends were 5 bases for V and 4 bases for J; bases not matched to a gene: 6. The germline CDR1 and CDR2 sequences are SGHNT and YYREEE (reference sequence). CDR3 loop: CASSSPGQGYEQYF. The CDR3 region has the DNA TGTGCCAGCAGTTCTCCGGGACAGGGGTACGAGCAGTACTTC.

Of note for this clone: At one end, the junction sequence differs from germline, possibly due to a read error. The J gene is TRBJ2-1, the V gene TRBV28; 8 positions match TRBD2. Germline loops: CDR1 MDHEN, CDR2 SYDVKM. This CDR3 has 14 amino acids. This chain's CDR3 is CASSNPPSGHSNLF. In nucleotides, the CDR3 is TGTGCCAGCAGCAATCCGCCTAGCGGGCACTCAAACCTCTTC.